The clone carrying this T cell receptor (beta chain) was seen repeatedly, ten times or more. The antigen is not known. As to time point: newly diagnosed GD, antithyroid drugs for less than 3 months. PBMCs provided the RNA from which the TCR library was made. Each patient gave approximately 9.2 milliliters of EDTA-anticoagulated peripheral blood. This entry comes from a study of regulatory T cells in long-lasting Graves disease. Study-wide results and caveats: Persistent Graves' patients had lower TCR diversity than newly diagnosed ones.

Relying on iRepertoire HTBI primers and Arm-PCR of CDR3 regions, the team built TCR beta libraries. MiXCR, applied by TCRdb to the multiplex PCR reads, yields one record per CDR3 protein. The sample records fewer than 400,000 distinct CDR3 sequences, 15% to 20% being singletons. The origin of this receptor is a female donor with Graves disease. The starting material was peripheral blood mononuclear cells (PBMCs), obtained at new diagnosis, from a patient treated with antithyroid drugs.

CDR3 nucleotide sequence: TGTGCCAGTAGTATGCGGTCGTTGGGCCGCGGCTCTGGGGCCAACGTCCTGACTTTC. The encoded protein is CASSMRSLGRGSGANVLTF. The rearrangement links TRBV19 to TRBJ2-6; D is unclear. CDR3 length: 19 amino acids. Trimming left V 3 bases short and J 0 bases short, with 18 bases between. Per the germline V gene, CDR1 is LNHDA and CDR2 is SQIVND (reference sequence).